These 13 T cell receptor beta chains were sequenced from one sample in a study of response to subunit inactivated influenza vaccine (dated by TCRdb to 2016 to 2019). The receptor library was made with RT-PCR. The reads were generated on an Illumina HiSeq 2500. Starting from the raw public reads, TCRdb applied fastp trimming at Q25, assembled clones with MiXCR and retained in-frame beta chains. When rows share a CDR3 protein, they turn into one entry using the most common DNA and genes. This sample lists 150,000 to 200,000 distinct CDR3 sequences; less than 15% were detected once. The top ten clones comprise about 31% of the sample. The same data also went into a second study, on T cells expressing NK-cell markers. The second study's paper adds: TCR beta cDNA libraries were prepared using 5'RACE template switching, which introduced a universal primer site and unique molecular identifiers.

Sequencing used CD8+ T cells sorted from PBMCs, obtained approximately 12 days after vaccination. These receptors came from a man aged 45-65 years who received an inactivated influenza vaccine. Donor details come from another sample of the same person, matched by shared clones.

This clonotype has just a few counts. V and J are TRBV12-3 or TRBV12-4 and TRBJ2-1, with D uncertain. The germline V and J ends were trimmed by 1 base and 7 bases, with 11 bases remaining between them. This CDR3 has 14 residues. DNA of the CDR3: TGTGCCAGCAGTTTAGACGCCAGGCAGAATGAGCAGTTCTTC. Protein: CASSLDARQNEQFF.

The chain joins TRBV6-2 or TRBV6-3 to TRBJ2-5, with 7 positions matching TRBD1. With V trimmed by 7 bases and J by 5 bases, 4 bases remained unmatched. CDR1 is MNHEY, CDR2 SVGEGT, per germline. The CDR3 has 12 amino acids. In nucleotides, the CDR3 is TGTGCCAGCAAAGGGACAGTGGAGACCCAGTACTTC. Translated, it gives CASKGTVETQYF.

In its sample, this clonotype was seen a few times. V usage is TRBV29-1 and J usage is TRBJ2-2; TRBD1 agrees at 8 bases. Germline V lookup: CDR1 SQVTM, CDR2 ANQGSEA. The CDR3 runs to 14 residues. V gave up 7 bases and J gave up 1 base; unmatched junction bases: 5. The CDR3 is CSGVGTGNTGELFF. CDR3 coding DNA: TGCAGCGGTGTCGGGACAGGGAACACCGGGGAGCTGTTTTTT.

This clonotype has a count of ten or more. The V and J genes are TRBV12-3 or TRBV12-4 and TRBJ2-1; 8 bases fit TRBD2. This CDR3 region has 14 residues. Germline trimming cut 5 bases from V and 5 bases from J; bases unmatched to any gene: 5. The CDR3 DNA is TGTGCCAGCAGTGGCGGGGGGCCTCACAATGAGCAGTTCTTC. Encoded protein: CASSGGGPHNEQFF.

The genes are TRBV7-2 and TRBJ2-3; D may be TRBD1 or TRBD2 (5 bases each). The germline CDR1 and CDR2 sequences are SGHTA and FQGNSA. This CDR3 region has 15 residues. V was pared by 9 bases and J by 2 bases, with 18 bases between. This CDR3 is CASIRGRSYTDTQYF. CDR3 sequence (DNA): TGTGCCAGTATTCGGGGCAGGTCGTACACAGATACGCAGTATTTT.

The chain recombines TRBV24-1 with TRBJ2-5, with a tentative D call TRBD2 (6 bases). V was trimmed by 0 bases and J by 1 base, leaving 8 bases between them. Germline CDR1 and CDR2: KGHDR and SFDVKD. The CDR3 length is 15 residues. CDR3 in amino acids: CATSDLRGLQETQYF. The CDR3 region has the DNA TGTGCCACCAGTGATTTGAGGGGACTCCAAGAGACCCAGTACTTC.

This clonotype was counted a few times. This chain connects TRBV15 to TRBJ2-1; 14 nucleotides agree with TRBD2. V trimming: 6 bases; J trimming: 6 bases; junction bases outside the gene matches: 4. The CDR3 is made up of 15 amino acids. CDR1 and CDR2 (germline): LNHNV, YYDKDF (reference sequence). In nucleotides, the CDR3 is TGTGCCACCAGTCGGACTAGCGGGAGGCCCAATGAGCAGTTCTTC. It codes for CATSRTSGRPNEQFF.

The chain links TRBV18 to TRBJ2-2; the match to TRBD1 covers 9 bases. The germline gives CDR1 KGHSH, CDR2 LQKENI. After removal of 3 bases from V and 6 bases from J, the junction contained 8 bases not matched to a gene. CDR3 length: 16 amino acids. The CDR3 sequence is CASSPLNRGRPGELFF. CDR3 nucleotide sequence: TGTGCCAGCTCACCGTTGAACAGGGGGCGCCCCGGGGAGCTGTTTTTT.

The chain uses TRBV25-1 and TRBJ2-1; the D is unclear. With 6 bases removed from V and 3 bases from J, the gap between germline ends came to 9 bases. CDR1 and CDR2 (germline): MGHDK, SYGVNS. The CDR3 spans 13 residues. CDR3 loop: CASRRDNYNEQFF. The DNA of the CDR3 is TGTGCCAGCAGACGAGACAACTACAATGAGCAGTTCTTC. Complete variable domain (other parts from reference TRBV25-1 and TRBJ2-1): EADIYQTPRYLVIGTGKKITLECSQTMGHDKMYWYQQDPGMELHLIHYSYGVNSTEKGDLSSESTVSRIRTEHFPLTLESARPSHTSQYLCASRRDNYNEQFFGPGTRLTVL.

The table lists this clonotype with a few counts. V is TRBV3-1 and J is TRBJ2-1; D gene uncertain. V gave up 1 base and J gave up 9 bases, with 10 bases separating them. CDR1 is LGHDT, CDR2 YNNKEL, per germline (reference sequence). This CDR3 comprises 13 residues. The CDR3 bases are TGTGCCAGCAGCCAAGGGTACTACGGTGAGCAGTTCTTC. It specifies CASSQGYYGEQFF.

This clonotype has more than one count but fewer than ten. The J gene is TRBJ1-1, the V gene TRBV4-3, with D tentatively TRBD1 (5 bases). Per germline, CDR1 LGHNA and CDR2 YSLEER. V shed 0 bases and J shed 8 bases, with 10 bases lying between them. The CDR3 extends over 13 amino acids. The CDR3 nucleotides are TGCGCCAGCAGCCAAGACCAGGGAAGGGAAGCTTTCTTT. Protein sequence: CASSQDQGREAFF.

This clonotype showed up many times. The chain carries TRBV4-3 and TRBJ1-5; D remains ambiguous. Looked up from germline, CDR1 is LGHNA and CDR2 is YSLEER. Between the trimmed V and J ends, which lost 0 bases and 4 bases, there was a span of 7 bases. The CDR3 consists of 14 residues. The CDR3 region is CASSQESGNQPQHF. Here the CDR3 DNA reads TGCGCCAGCAGCCAAGAATCCGGGAATCAGCCCCAGCATTTT.

The gene calls are TRBV3-1 and TRBJ2-1; the D gene is possibly TRBD1 (7 bases). The germline V and J ends were trimmed by 0 bases and 5 bases, with 17 bases remaining between them. The CDR3 length is 17 residues. Germline V gene data show CDR1 as LGHDT and CDR2 as YNNKEL (reference sequence). Here the CDR3 reads CASSQEPQGGVHNEQFF. For the CDR3, the DNA is TGTGCCAGCAGCCAAGAACCCCAGGGGGGCGTCCACAATGAGCAGTTCTTC.